This T cell receptor (beta chain) emerged from a study of cytomegalovirus exposure and HLA in healthy donors. Healthy bone marrow donors formed the donor group. A note on this clone: Its antigen is as yet unknown.

Germline CDR1 is MGHRA and CDR2 is YSYEKL. This CDR3 comprises 14 residues. After removal of 5 bases from V and 5 bases from J, the junction contained 8 bases not matched to a gene. General study results and limits: Analysis performed later showed TCR beta chains linked to HLA being more clonally expanded than equally common others. Earlier analysis yielded a pattern in which most TCR beta V segments were productive about 90% or about 30% of the time. TCR beta chains numbering some 150 were designated cytomegalovirus-associated.

The PCR used 60 Vbeta and 13 Jbeta primers. Sequencing used immunoSEQ multiplex PCR; TCRdb keeps in-frame clones, though not all of them. The table includes fewer than 150,000 clones, about 74% detected once. The clonotype originates from a woman aged 40 to 55 in good health and CMV-seropositive. The sequencing sample was made of PBMCs. V gene TRBV4-1 combines with J gene TRBJ2-5; 7 bases are shared with TRBD2. DNA of the CDR3: TGCGCCAGCAGCGAGGGACTACAGAGGGAGACCCAGTACTTC. It translates to CASSEGLQRETQYF.